A selection of T cell receptor beta chains follows, all from one sample in a study of Ad26.COV2.S vaccination and SARS-CoV-2 variants. Clones were sequenced by immunoSEQ multiplex PCR, and TCRdb holds only the in-frame ones, with some missing. In the table there are 410,000 or so clones, 80% to 95% of which are singletons. Sequences were derived from peripheral blood, sampled in a trial of Ad26.COV2.S vaccine versus placebo. The origin of the receptors is a person aged 18-65 years who received the Ad26.COV2.S COVID-19 vaccine or a placebo. Both conserved end residues are part of each CDR3. Each record gives: V gene, D gene, CDR3 protein. The D gene is left open where the match is weak.

>TRBV6-2/TRBV6-3|TRBD2
CASSYGTSGGNEQFF
>TRBV28|.
CASSRRSDYTF
>TRBV7-8|.
CASSLVYSSYEQYF
>TRBV7-9|.
CASSNTPTDTIGNTIYF
>TRBV6-2/TRBV6-3|TRBD1
CASSYSGQGVYGYTF
>TRBV29-1|TRBD1
CSARTKDRAGYTF
>TRBV7-2|TRBD2
CASSLAAGLAGATDTQYF
>TRBV2|.
CASSLRWGTAAEKLFF
>TRBV7-2|.
CASSQSYSANTGELFF
>TRBV5-4|.
CASSFRPGTEAFF
>TRBV11-2|TRBD2
CASSLARGGASDTQYF
>TRBV11-3|TRBD2
CASSLESLGTMNTGELFF